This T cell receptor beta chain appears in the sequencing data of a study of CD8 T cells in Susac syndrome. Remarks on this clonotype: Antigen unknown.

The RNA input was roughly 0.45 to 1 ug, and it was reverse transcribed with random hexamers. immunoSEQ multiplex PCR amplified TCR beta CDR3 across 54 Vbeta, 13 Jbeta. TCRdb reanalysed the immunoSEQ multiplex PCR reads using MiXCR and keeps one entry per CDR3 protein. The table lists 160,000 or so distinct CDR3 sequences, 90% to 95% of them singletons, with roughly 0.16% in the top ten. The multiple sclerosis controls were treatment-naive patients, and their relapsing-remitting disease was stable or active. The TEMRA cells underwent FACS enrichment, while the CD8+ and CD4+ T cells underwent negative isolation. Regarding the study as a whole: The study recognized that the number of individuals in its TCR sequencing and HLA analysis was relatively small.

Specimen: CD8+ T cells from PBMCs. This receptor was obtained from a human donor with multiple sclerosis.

This CDR3 is CASSWRQGDQPQHF. The CDR3 DNA reads as TGTGCCAGCAGTTGGAGACAGGGGGATCAGCCCCAGCATTTT. The chain links TRBV28 to TRBJ1-5; 9 bases are a match to TRBD1. Germline CDR1 reads MDHEN; CDR2 reads SYDVKM. The CDR3 runs 14 residues. With V trimmed by 4 bases and J by 5 bases, 3 bases remained unmatched.